The sample holds a few counts of the clone carrying this T cell receptor beta chain. TCRdb processed the RT-PCR reads anew with MiXCR; each CDR3 protein has one entry. The repertoire holds about 650,000 distinct CDR3 sequences, with 15% to 18% as singletons. The sample comes from a study of response to subunit inactivated influenza vaccine. The origin of this receptor is a man aged 50-59 years who received an inactivated influenza vaccine. The specimen comprised PBMCs from blood, sampled about 12 days after vaccination.

The CDR3 bases are TGTGCCAGCAGCGCCACTCGACAGGGGGAAGAGACCCAGTACTTC. This encodes CASSATRQGEETQYF. The chain carries TRBV5-6 and TRBJ2-5, with 9 bases that match TRBD1. Germline CDR1 is SGHDT and CDR2 is YYEEEE. With V trimmed by 4 bases and J by 3 bases, 7 bases remained unmatched. The CDR3 runs to 15 residues.